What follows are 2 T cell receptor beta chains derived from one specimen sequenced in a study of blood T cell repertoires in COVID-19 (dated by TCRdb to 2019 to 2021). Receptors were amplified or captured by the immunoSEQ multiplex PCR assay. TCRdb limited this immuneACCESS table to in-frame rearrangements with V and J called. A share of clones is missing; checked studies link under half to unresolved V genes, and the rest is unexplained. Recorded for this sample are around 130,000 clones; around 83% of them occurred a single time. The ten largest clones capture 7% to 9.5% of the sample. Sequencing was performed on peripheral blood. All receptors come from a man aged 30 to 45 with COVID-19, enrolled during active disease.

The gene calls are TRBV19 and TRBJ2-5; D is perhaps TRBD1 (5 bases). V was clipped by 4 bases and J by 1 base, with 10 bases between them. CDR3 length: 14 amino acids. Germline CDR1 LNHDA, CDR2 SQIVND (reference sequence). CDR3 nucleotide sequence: TGTGCCAGTAGTACCCAAGACAGCCAAGAGACCCAGTACTTC. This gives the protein CASSTQDSQETQYF.

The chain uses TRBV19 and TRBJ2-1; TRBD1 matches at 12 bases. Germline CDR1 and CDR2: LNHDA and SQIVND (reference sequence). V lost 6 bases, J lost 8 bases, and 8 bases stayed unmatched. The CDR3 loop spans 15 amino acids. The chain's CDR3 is CASRAGTGGYYEQFF. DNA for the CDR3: TGTGCCAGTAGAGCCGGGACAGGGGGCTATTATGAGCAGTTCTTC.